This entry describes one T cell receptor beta chain. No cognate antigen has been identified for it. Base qualities are not at hand, and no much larger clone is one base apart. TCR CDR3 regions were amplified from genomic DNA by multiplex PCR using the deep immunoSEQ assay. For each cell subset, the extracted genomic DNA was distributed evenly across all wells of several immunoSEQ 96-well plates, and each plate served as one replicate. Each replicate PCR for sorted subsets received about 180 ng genomic DNA, equal to roughly 30,000 T cell genomes. Purified libraries were quantified with a Qubit 3.0 fluorometer, sized on a Bioanalyzer 2100, and re-quantified with the KAPA Library Quantification kit. A separate single-read 150-cycle Illumina NextSeq 550 flow cell was used to sequence each immunoSEQ 96-well plate. As for the original processing: The immunoSEQ output contained only junctional sequences without quality scores, so filtering could not match that applied to full-length reads. To assign V/J genes and CDR3, sequences were annotated against IMGT germline references using PyIR, a Python wrapper for IgBLAST v1.9. Reads with weak V/J assignments (E-value above 1e-6), missing CDR3, stop codons, out-of-frame junctions, or ambiguous translated residues were removed. V3J clonotypes were defined as sequences sharing an identical inferred V gene, J gene, and CDR3 amino acid sequence. To compute the percentage overlap between repertoires, the number of shared unique clonotypes was divided by the size of the smaller repertoire. Richness of each repertoire was evaluated using RTK rarefaction, the Chao1 estimator, and Recon v2.1 estimates of unobserved clonotypes. Generation probabilities were computed with OLGA for all TCRbeta clonotypes obtained by the gDNA method from a handful of donors. The table comes from immuneACCESS by way of TCRdb, which keeps in-frame sequences with V and J called. Part of the clones is missing from these tables; in studies checked, under half for an unresolved V gene and the rest for unknown reasons. D and trimming were read from the DNA, whereas the V and J calls and clone size are those reported in that table. For this sample there are around 600,000 clones; approximately 97% appear just once. The ten largest account for 0.045% to 0.07% of the sample.

For CDR1 and CDR2, the germline V gene (reference sequence) lists SSHAT and FNYEAQ. The CDR3 runs 15 residues from the cysteine to the phenylalanine. Only the CDR3 region is kept as DNA, spanning 45 bases read in frame from base 1. The germline V and J ends show losses of 5 bases and 3 bases respectively, and no gene match explains 7 bases of the junction. Healthy HIV-negative adults with no recently reported acute infections or vaccinations were included as donors. Only Caucasian adults living in Nashville, Tennessee, USA were represented among the donors. CD4+ T cells were enriched by magnetic negative selection, after which naive cells were positively selected on CD45RA and the negative fraction was taken as the memory subset. After blood collection by leukapheresis, PBMCs were isolated using Ficoll-Histopaque density gradient centrifugation and then cryopreserved in the vapor phase of liquid nitrogen. Analytical flow cytometry was used to check the purity and quantity of every magnetically sorted T cell population. Genomic DNA was isolated from every sorted fraction and measured by UV absorbance on a Nanodrop 2000c.

This sample was taken from a study of shared clonotypes between healthy human individuals (dated by TCRdb to the early 2020s). For the wider study: A couple of women and a few men aged 18 to 49 years were included in the cohort. For each donor, CD4 naive and CD4 memory were each given three plates, CD8 naive was given two plates, and CD8 memory was given one plate. To estimate repertoire size and how much clonotypes are shared between individuals, the study performed deep sequencing of blood TCR repertoires from 4 to 6 healthy adults. Different laboratories and diverse techniques were used to prepare libraries and sequence TCR repertoires, to increase sequencing depth and limit assay-specific biases. Between about 0.9 and 10 billion PBMCs per donor were obtained by leukapheresis.

What the work shows at the level of the full study, not this receptor alone: Because the study included only a small number of donors, the genetic and exposure-history diversity represented was limited. Naive subsets generally had larger estimated clonotype richness than memory subsets did. Sampling was limited to blood, and TCR repertoires in tissue likely differ from TCR repertoires in blood. Compared with non-shared clonotypes, the clonotypes found in all four sorted-subset donors had higher generation probabilities. Roughly 5.2% of naive CD4, 3.5% of naive CD8, about 2.4% of memory CD4, and more than 0.35% of memory CD8 clonotypes were shared across a few donors. Pairwise subsampling led to the expectation that sequencing depth would affect the degree of clonotype sharing among donors. Incomplete sequencing was indicated by rarefaction of sorted-subset datasets, despite the large sequencing depth.

The rearranged chain carries TRBV7-7 and TRBJ2-5, and 9 bases in between align with TRBD1. Sequenced sample: naive CD4+ T cells sorted from blood. The sample's cell subset or site label, decoded: CD45RA+ positively selected. This clonotype originated in a woman aged 25 to 39 in good health. The encoded CDR3 is CASSPRTGVEETQYF. The sequenced DNA is TGTGCCAGCAGCCCGAGGACAGGGGTGGAAGAGACCCAGTACTTC.